A single sample is the source of the 32 T cell receptor beta chains below, sequenced in a study of T cells in Graves' hyperthyroidism and ophthalmopathy (dated by TCRdb to between 2017 and 2020). The library was obtained by multiplex PCR. The sequencer listed for this sample is Illumina HiSeq 2000. Amplification of TCR beta CDR3 regions was carried out from RNA transcripts. For the first round of RT-PCR on the TCR CDR3, the HTBI primer set was used together with the Qiagen OneStep RT-PCR kit. TCRdb reanalyzed the raw reads on its own, using fastp at Q25 for trimming and MiXCR for clone calling, and kept in-frame beta chains. For every CDR3 protein sequence, its rows merge into one entry that carries the most common genes and DNA. This sample holds 700,000 or so distinct CDR3 sequences; roughly 15% were observed only once. Of the sample, approximately 12% is held by the ten largest clones. The sequenced sample was blood. Every receptor here comes from a woman between 50 and 59 years old with Graves' ophthalmopathy.

This clonotype was counted ten times or more. The genes are TRBV18 and TRBJ2-3; 7 positions agree with TRBD1. V lost 3 bases, J lost 2 bases, and 11 bases stayed unmatched. This CDR3 is built from 17 residues. CDR1 and CDR2 (germline): KGHSH, LQKENI. CDR3 nucleotides: TGTGCCAGCTCACCGACGACCTGGGACAGACACACAGATACGCAGTATTTT. This codes for CASSPTTWDRHTDTQYF.

In this sample, this clonotype turned up many times. A read error may produce the germline difference seen at one junction end. The chain joins TRBV7-7 to TRBJ2-5; tentative D call: TRBD1 (5 bases). CDR1 is SSHAT and CDR2 is FNYEAQ in the germline V gene (reference sequence). The CDR3 runs 15 residues. CDR3 amino acids: CASSLAGADQETQYF. The CDR3 DNA reads TGTGCTAGCAGCTTAGCTGGGGCAGACCAAGAGACCCAGTACTTC.

Details on this clonotype: A much larger clone is a single base away; this may be a read error. The chain is built from TRBV7-9 and TRBJ1-1; D ambiguous. Per the germline V gene, CDR1 is SEHNR and CDR2 is FQNEAQ (reference sequence). CDR3 size: 14 residues. The CDR3 is CAGSLIEVNTEAFF. The DNA for the CDR3 is TGTGCCGGCAGCTTAATCGAGGTTAACACTGAAGCTTTCTTT.

On this clonotype itself: This may come from a read error, since a much larger clone is one base off. The gene calls are TRBV7-2 and TRBJ1-1; D unresolved. This CDR3 contains 12 residues. The germline V gene encodes CDR1 SGHTA and CDR2 FQGNSA. The CDR3 reads CVSSLTLYEAFF. DNA for the CDR3: TGTGTCAGCAGCTTAACGTTATATGAAGCTTTCTTT.

The chain couples TRBV20-1 to TRBJ2-3, with TRBD2 identical over 11 bases. The CDR3 extends over 15 amino acids. J lost 5 bases, V lost 0 bases, and 4 bases had no gene match. Germline values: CDR1 DFQATT, CDR2 SNEGSKA (reference sequence). The CDR3 here is CSARELAGAKDTQYF. CDR3 sequence (DNA): TGCAGTGCTAGAGAACTAGCGGGAGCTAAAGATACGCAGTATTTT.

This clonotype was counted between two and nine times. The V gene is TRBV10-3, the J gene TRBJ1-2, with a possible D match to TRBD1 (6 bases). CDR3 size: 17 residues. Trimming left V 1 base short and J 3 bases short, with 18 bases between. Germline lookup yields CDR1 ENHRY and CDR2 SYGVKD. CDR3 loop: CAISEFRGHDSDYGYTF. The CDR3 DNA follows: TGTGCCATCAGTGAGTTTCGGGGACACGATTCAGACTATGGCTACACCTTC.

This clonotype was recorded at least ten times. The V call is TRBV7-9, the J call TRBJ2-7; 8 positions agree with TRBD1. The germline V gene has CDR1 SEHNR and CDR2 FQNEAQ (reference sequence). The length of the CDR3 is 15 residues. V lost 5 bases and J lost 0; bases outside the gene matches: 6. CDR3 sequence: CASSVDRGPSYEQYF. The CDR3 DNA follows: TGTGCCAGCAGCGTAGACAGGGGCCCCTCCTACGAGCAGTACTTC.

This clonotype was counted many times. The chain recombines TRBV28 with TRBJ1-5; maybe TRBD1 (5 bases). In germline, CDR1 is MDHEN, CDR2 SYDVKM. V lost 2 bases and J lost 4, with 15 bases in between. The CDR3 is made up of 16 amino acids. The CDR3 nucleotides read TGTGCCAGCAGTTTAATTATGGGGACGCAAAATCAGCCCCAGCATTTT. The encoded protein is CASSLIMGTQNQPQHF.

This clonotype was counted only a few times. The rearrangement links TRBV4-3 to TRBJ2-1; D is ambiguous. The V gene's germline CDR1 is LGHNA and CDR2 YSLEER. With 1 base removed from V and 12 bases from J, the gap between germline ends came to 13 bases. This CDR3 comprises 13 residues. In DNA, the CDR3 is TGCGCCAGCAGCCAAGGGCTGGGCGCTTCGCAGTTCTTC. Its protein product is CASSQGLGASQFF.

V and J are TRBV6-5 and TRBJ1-2; D possibly corresponds to TRBD1 (5 bases). Per the germline V gene, CDR1 is MNHEY and CDR2 is SVGAGI. The CDR3 consists of 15 residues. Trimming took off 2 bases at V and 2 bases at J, with 12 bases between the two ends. As DNA, the CDR3 is TGTGCCAGCAGTTACCAGGGATCCTTAAACTATGGCTACACCTTC. It codes for CASSYQGSLNYGYTF.

This clonotype appeared many times. The CDR3 sequence is CASSDIPIGGPEQFF. The CDR3 DNA reads TGTGCCAGCAGTGATATTCCTATCGGAGGGCCCGAGCAGTTCTTC. This sequence joins TRBV2 and TRBJ2-1; D is perhaps TRBD2 (6 bases). Trimming stripped 3 bases from V and 10 bases from J, with 19 bases between. CDR1 SNHLY and CDR2 FYNNEI come from the germline V gene. The CDR3 extends over 15 amino acids.

The chain links TRBV9 to TRBJ2-5; 8 bases line up with TRBD2. V dropped 1 base and J dropped 4; count of bases not matched to a gene: 3. This CDR3 spans 14 amino acids. Germline lookup yields CDR1 SGDLS and CDR2 YYNGEE. The CDR3 loop is CASSVTLAGETQYF. CDR3 coding DNA: TGTGCCAGCAGCGTAACTCTAGCGGGAGAGACCCAGTACTTC. Looking up the rest from reference TRBV9 and TRBJ2-5 gives the full variable domain: DSGVTQTPKHLITATGQRVTLRCSPRSGDLSVYWYQQSLDQGLQFLIQYYNGEERAKGNILERFSAQQFPDLHSELNLSSLELGDSALYFCASSVTLAGETQYFGPGTRLLVL.

This clonotype was recorded at least ten times. The chain carries TRBV12-3 or TRBV12-4 and TRBJ2-4, with D possibly being TRBD1 or TRBD2 (5 bases each). The V end lost 2 bases, the J end lost 0 bases, and 8 bases lay between the germline ends. The CDR3 sequence is 15 residues long. The CDR3 reads CASSLWDPAKNIQYF. The CDR3 DNA is TGTGCCAGCAGTTTATGGGACCCAGCCAAAAACATTCAGTACTTC.

This clonotype showed up many times. V and J are TRBV29-1 and TRBJ2-1, with 9 bases fitting TRBD2. V shed 3 bases and J 0 bases; nucleotides not matched to a gene: 3. The germline V gene has CDR1 SQVTM and CDR2 ANQGSEA. The CDR3 contains 15 residues. The CDR3 coding sequence is TGCAGCGTTGAGAGACTAGCGGACTCCTACAATGAGCAGTTCTTC. Its translation is CSVERLADSYNEQFF.

This clonotype occurred many times. The rearrangement joins TRBV18 to TRBJ2-5, with 8 bases matching TRBD2. The V gene end was trimmed by 2 bases and the J gene end by 2 bases; junction bases not matched to a gene: 4. CDR1 is KGHSH and CDR2 is LQKENI in the germline V gene. The CDR3 spans 15 residues. The DNA for the CDR3 is TGTGCCAGCTCACCAACCACTAGCGGACAAGAGACCCAGTACTTC. As protein: CASSPTTSGQETQYF.

This clonotype was detected ten times or more. The V and J genes are TRBV7-9 and TRBJ2-5; possibly TRBD1 for D (5 bases). The CDR3 length is 12 residues. From germline, CDR1 is SEHNR and CDR2 FQNEAQ (reference sequence). V was pared by 5 bases and J by 3 bases, with 7 bases between. The CDR3 spells CASSPREETQYF. In DNA, the CDR3 is TGTGCCAGCAGCCCCAGGGAAGAGACCCAGTACTTC.

The V call is TRBV5-8, the J call TRBJ1-1, with D perhaps matching TRBD1 (5 bases). Trimming cost V 0 bases and J 5 bases, with 23 bases left between them. The CDR3 loop spans 18 amino acids. Germline CDR1 reads SGHTS; CDR2 reads YDEGEE. This chain's CDR3 is CASSLAWGGGGRGTEAFF. DNA of the CDR3: TGTGCCAGCAGCTTGGCTTGGGGTGGAGGAGGGAGGGGTACTGAAGCTTTCTTT.

This clonotype appeared a few times. This chain links TRBV7-9 with TRBJ2-7, with 10 bases aligning to TRBD2. The CDR3 is made up of 15 amino acids. J gave up 6 bases and V 5 bases, and 10 bases lay outside the gene matches. Germline V lookup: CDR1 SEHNR, CDR2 FQNEAQ (reference sequence). This CDR3 is CASSPPASGSVEQYF. DNA for the CDR3: TGTGCCAGCAGCCCCCCGGCTAGCGGGAGCGTCGAGCAGTACTTC. Full variable domain (rest looked up from reference TRBV7-9 and TRBJ2-7): DTGVSQNPRHKITKRGQNVTFRCDPISEHNRLYWYRQTLGQGPEFLTYFQNEAQLEKSRLLSDRFSAERPKGSFSTLEIQRTEQGDSAMYLCASSPPASGSVEQYFGPGTRLTVT.

This clonotype has ten or more counts. V gene TRBV28 combines with J gene TRBJ1-2, with 9 positions matching TRBD1. Germline CDR1 is MDHEN and CDR2 is SYDVKM. The CDR3 is made up of 16 amino acids. J gave up 5 bases and V 10 bases, and 17 bases lay outside the gene matches. The CDR3 sequence is CAIWGGQGDTGYGYTF. In DNA form, the CDR3 reads TGTGCCATCTGGGGGGGACAGGGAGATACAGGTTATGGCTACACCTTC.

This clonotype was found many times. The gene calls are TRBV30 and TRBJ2-7; possibly TRBD1 for D (5 bases). Trimming took 0 bases from V and 7 from J, leaving 13 bases between them. The CDR3 is 13 residues long. The germline V gene has CDR1 GTSNPN and CDR2 SVGIG (reference sequence). As DNA, the CDR3 is TGTGCCTGGAGTGTTGGGGCGACGTTGGAGCAGTACTTC. Residues: CAWSVGATLEQYF.

The table lists this clonotype with a count of one. A much larger clone differs by one base, so this may be a read error. The chain combines TRBV7-9 with TRBJ2-5; D gene ambiguous. The CDR3 is 13 residues long. Trimming took 1 base from V and 7 from J, leaving 10 bases between them. Germline V gives CDR1 SEHNR, CDR2 FQNEAQ (reference sequence). CDR3 DNA sequence: TGTGCCAGCAGCTTAGTATTAGACGGGACCCAGTACTTC. Its translation: CASSLVLDGTQYF.

V is TRBV5-1 and J is TRBJ2-5; D remains unclear. The germline gives CDR1 SGHRS, CDR2 YFSETQ. CDR3 size: 15 residues. Trimming stripped 0 bases from V and 1 base from J, with 10 bases between. The CDR3 nucleotides read TGCGCCAGCAGCTTGGCCCAAGGTAGCCAAGAGACCCAGTACTTC. It translates to CASSLAQGSQETQYF.

This clonotype was observed many times. J is TRBJ1-2 and V is TRBV20-1; 8 bases are shared with TRBD1. This CDR3 comprises 15 residues. V gave up 2 bases and J gave up 0 bases; unmatched junction bases: 5. The germline V gene has CDR1 DFQATT and CDR2 SNEGSKA (reference sequence). The CDR3 sequence: CSARQGAHANYGYTF. The CDR3 DNA reads as TGCAGTGCTAGACAGGGGGCCCATGCTAACTATGGCTACACCTTC.

The chain carries TRBV19 and TRBJ2-1; 8 nucleotides line up with TRBD2. Germline CDR1 and CDR2: LNHDA and SQIVND (reference sequence). V lost 8 bases and J lost 6; bases outside the gene matches: 9. The CDR3 is 14 amino acids. CDR3 loop: CASRIGLAGNEQFF. CDR3 nucleotide sequence: TGTGCCAGTCGGATAGGGCTAGCGGGCAATGAGCAGTTCTTC.

The table lists this clonotype with a few counts. This chain joins TRBV4-1 and TRBJ2-1; 7 nucleotides align to TRBD2. There are 15 residues in the CDR3. From germline, CDR1 is MGHRA and CDR2 YSYEKL. V dropped 3 bases and J dropped 3; count of bases not matched to a gene: 5. The CDR3 DNA is TGCGCCAGCAGCCAGGAGGGCGGGAGCTACAATGAGCAGTTCTTC. It is translated as CASSQEGGSYNEQFF.

Concerning this clonotype itself: Just one base apart from a much larger clone, this may be a read error. The V call is TRBV6-2 or TRBV6-3, the J call TRBJ2-2; D is possibly TRBD1 (5 bases). The CDR3 totals 14 residues. Deletions cut 1 base from V and 6 bases from J, with 9 bases between. Per the germline V gene, CDR1 is MNHEY and CDR2 is SVGEGT. The CDR3 loop is CASSYWGNAGELFF. For the CDR3, the DNA is TGTGCCAGCAGTTACTGGGGCAACGCCGGGGAGCTGTTTTTT.

Concerning this clonotype: Lacking the conserved final phenylalanine or tryptophan, this CDR3 likely reflects a read error. The V and J genes are TRBV30 and TRBJ2-3, with D maybe TRBD1 (5 bases). The CDR3 totals 16 residues. Trimming shortened V by 2 bases and J by 1 base, and 16 bases separated the two germline ends. The germline V gene encodes CDR1 GTSNPN and CDR2 SVGIG (reference sequence). Here the CDR3 DNA reads TGTGCCTGGAGTCAAGGGGCGTGGGGCGGCACAGATACGCAGTATCTT. This sequence encodes CAWSQGAWGGTDTQYL.

This clonotype came up many times. CDR3 protein: CAISETQGVTLHF. Written as DNA, the CDR3 is TGTGCCATCAGTGAGACACAGGGAGTTACCCTCCACTTT. The chain joins TRBV10-3 to TRBJ1-6; possible D gene TRBD1, 6 bases. The germline V and J ends were trimmed by 2 bases and 14 bases, with 13 bases remaining between them. The CDR3 length is 13 residues. The germline V gene has CDR1 ENHRY and CDR2 SYGVKD.

This clonotype occurred many times. The V call is TRBV28, the J call TRBJ2-3; 13 bases match TRBD2. CDR3 length: 16 amino acids. After removal of 10 bases from V and 6 bases from J, the junction contained 13 bases not matched to a gene. CDR1 is MDHEN and CDR2 is SYDVKM in the germline V gene. CDR3 DNA: TGTGCCACCAAACGGGGACTAGCGGGAATTGCGGATACGCAGTATTTT. Its protein product is CATKRGLAGIADTQYF.

The chain couples TRBV20-1 to TRBJ2-5, with 12 bases matching TRBD2. V was pared by 6 bases and J by 5 bases, with 7 bases of the junction left unmatched. Per the germline V gene, CDR1 is DFQATT and CDR2 is SNEGSKA (reference sequence). There are 14 residues in the CDR3. CDR3 sequence (DNA): TGCAGTGCCCTAGCGGGAGGGCCTTGGGAGACCCAGTACTTC. It is translated as CSALAGGPWETQYF.

This clonotype has a count of ten or more. CDR3 sequence: CASSEDRRDRGYEQYF. CDR3 nucleotide sequence: TGTGCCAGCAGTGAAGACAGGCGGGACAGAGGCTACGAGCAGTACTTC. V usage is TRBV2 and J usage is TRBJ2-7; the D gene is possibly TRBD1 (7 bases). V was shortened by 1 base and J by 3 bases, with 16 bases between the two germline ends. This CDR3 has 16 amino acids. Germline lookup yields CDR1 SNHLY and CDR2 FYNNEI.

A remark on this clonotype: A much larger clone lies a single base off, so this may be a read error. This chain uses TRBV2 with TRBJ1-6; tentatively, D is TRBD1 (5 bases). Trimming removed 8 bases from V and 3 bases from J, with 14 bases in between. Germline CDR1 and CDR2: SNHLY and FYNNEI. This CDR3 region has 15 residues. CDR3 sequence reads: CASGLQVYYNSPLHF. The CDR3 DNA is TGTGCCAGCGGCTTACAGGTCTACTATAATTCACCCCTCCACTTT.